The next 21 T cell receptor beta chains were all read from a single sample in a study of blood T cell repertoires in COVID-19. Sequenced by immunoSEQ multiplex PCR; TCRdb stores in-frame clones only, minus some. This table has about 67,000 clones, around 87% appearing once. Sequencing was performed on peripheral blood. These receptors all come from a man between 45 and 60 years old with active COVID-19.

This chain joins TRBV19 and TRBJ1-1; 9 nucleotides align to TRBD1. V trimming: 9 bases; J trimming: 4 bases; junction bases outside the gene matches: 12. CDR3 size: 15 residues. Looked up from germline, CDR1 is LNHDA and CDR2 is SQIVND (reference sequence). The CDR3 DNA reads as TGTGCCAGCCGGACGGGACAGGGATTGGGCACTGAAGCTTTCTTT. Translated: CASRTGQGLGTEAFF.

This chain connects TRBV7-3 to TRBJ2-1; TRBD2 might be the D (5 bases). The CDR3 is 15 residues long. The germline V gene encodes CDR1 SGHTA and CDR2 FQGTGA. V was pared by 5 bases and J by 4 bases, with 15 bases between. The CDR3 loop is CASSASTGLYNEQFF. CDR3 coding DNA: TGTGCCAGCAGCGCCTCGACCGGACTGTACAATGAGCAGTTCTTC.

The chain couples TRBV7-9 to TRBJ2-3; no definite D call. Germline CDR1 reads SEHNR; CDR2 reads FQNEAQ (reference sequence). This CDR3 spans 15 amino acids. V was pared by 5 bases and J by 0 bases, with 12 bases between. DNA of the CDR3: TGTGCCAGCAGCATACACGGAGAAAGCACAGATACGCAGTATTTT. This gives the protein CASSIHGESTDTQYF.

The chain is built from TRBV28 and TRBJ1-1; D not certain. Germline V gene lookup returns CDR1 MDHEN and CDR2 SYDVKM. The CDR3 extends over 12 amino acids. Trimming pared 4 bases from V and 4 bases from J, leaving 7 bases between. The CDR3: CASSSTVTEAFF. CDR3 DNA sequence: TGTGCCAGCAGTTCCACGGTCACTGAAGCTTTCTTT.

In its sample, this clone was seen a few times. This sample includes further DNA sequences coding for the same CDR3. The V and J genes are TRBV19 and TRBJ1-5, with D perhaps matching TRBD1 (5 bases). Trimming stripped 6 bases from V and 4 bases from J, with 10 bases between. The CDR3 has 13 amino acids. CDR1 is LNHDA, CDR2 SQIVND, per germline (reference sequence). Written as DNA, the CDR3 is TGTGCCAGTAGCACCGACAGAAATCAGCCCCAGCATTTT. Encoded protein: CASSTDRNQPQHF.

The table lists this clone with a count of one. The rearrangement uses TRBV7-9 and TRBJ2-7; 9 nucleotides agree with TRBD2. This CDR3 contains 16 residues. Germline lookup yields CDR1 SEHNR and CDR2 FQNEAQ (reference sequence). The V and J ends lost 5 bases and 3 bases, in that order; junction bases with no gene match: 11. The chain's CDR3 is CASSNLAGRESYEQYF. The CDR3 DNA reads TGTGCCAGCAGCAATCTAGCGGGACGAGAGAGCTACGAGCAGTACTTC. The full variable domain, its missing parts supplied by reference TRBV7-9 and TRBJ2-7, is DTGVSQNPRHKITKRGQNVTFRCDPISEHNRLYWYRQTLGQGPEFLTYFQNEAQLEKSRLLSDRFSAERPKGSFSTLEIQRTEQGDSAMYLCASSNLAGRESYEQYFGPGTRLTVT.

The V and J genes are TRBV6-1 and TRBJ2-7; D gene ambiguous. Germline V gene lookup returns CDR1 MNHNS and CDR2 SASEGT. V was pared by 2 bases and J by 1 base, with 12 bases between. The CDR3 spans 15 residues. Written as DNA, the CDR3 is TGTGCCAGCAGTGAATACTTCGGTTTTTCCTACGAGCAGTACTTC. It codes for CASSEYFGFSYEQYF.

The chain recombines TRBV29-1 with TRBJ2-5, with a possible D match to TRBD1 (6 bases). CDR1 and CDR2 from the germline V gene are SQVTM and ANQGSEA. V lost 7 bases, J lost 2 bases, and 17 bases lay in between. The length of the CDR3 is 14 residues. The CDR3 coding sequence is TGCAGCGCGTATGGGACCGACAGGCAAGAGACCCAGTACTTC. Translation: CSAYGTDRQETQYF.

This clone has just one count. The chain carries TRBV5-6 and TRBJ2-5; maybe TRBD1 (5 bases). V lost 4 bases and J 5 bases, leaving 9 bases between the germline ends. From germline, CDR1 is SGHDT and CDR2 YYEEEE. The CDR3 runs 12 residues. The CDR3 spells CASSQGAETQYF. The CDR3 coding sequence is TGTGCCAGCAGCCAGGGTGCGGAGACCCAGTACTTC.

The CDR3 loop is CASSERQGSQPQHF. The CDR3 DNA follows: TGTGCCAGCAGTGAACGTCAGGGGAGCCAGCCCCAGCATTTT. The J gene is TRBJ1-5, the V gene TRBV2; D possibly corresponds to TRBD1 (6 bases). V gave up 2 bases and J gave up 7 bases, with 12 bases separating them. The CDR3 covers 14 residues. From germline, CDR1 is SNHLY and CDR2 FYNNEI.

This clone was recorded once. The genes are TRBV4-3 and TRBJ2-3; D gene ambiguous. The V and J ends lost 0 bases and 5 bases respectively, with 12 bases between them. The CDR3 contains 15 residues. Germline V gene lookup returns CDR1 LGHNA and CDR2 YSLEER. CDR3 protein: CASSQDWRSVDTQYF. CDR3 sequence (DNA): TGCGCCAGCAGCCAAGATTGGAGAAGCGTAGATACGCAGTATTTT.

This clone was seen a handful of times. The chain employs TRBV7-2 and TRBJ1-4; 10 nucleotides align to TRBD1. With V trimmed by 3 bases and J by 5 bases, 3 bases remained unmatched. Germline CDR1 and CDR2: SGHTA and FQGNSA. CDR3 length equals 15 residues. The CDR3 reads CASSLDRGLNEKLFF. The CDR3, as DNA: TGTGCCAGCAGCTTGGACAGGGGGTTGAATGAAAAACTGTTTTTT.

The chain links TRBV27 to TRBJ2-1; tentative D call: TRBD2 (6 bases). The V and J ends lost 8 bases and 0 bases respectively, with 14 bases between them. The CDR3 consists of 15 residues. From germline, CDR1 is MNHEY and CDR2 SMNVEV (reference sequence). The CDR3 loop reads CASRSWGVSYNEQFF. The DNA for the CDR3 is TGTGCCAGCCGTTCCTGGGGGGTCTCCTACAATGAGCAGTTCTTC.

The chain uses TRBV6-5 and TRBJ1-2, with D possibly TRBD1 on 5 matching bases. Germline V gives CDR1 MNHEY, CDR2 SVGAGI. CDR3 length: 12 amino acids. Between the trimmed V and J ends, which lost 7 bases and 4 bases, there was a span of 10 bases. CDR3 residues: CASTQGGYGYTF. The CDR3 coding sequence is TGTGCCAGCACTCAGGGTGGCTATGGCTACACCTTC.

The CDR3 sequence: CASTEQGQGPSPLHF. The DNA of the CDR3 is TGTGCCAGCACCGAACAGGGGCAAGGACCTTCACCCCTCCACTTT. The chain uses TRBV21-1 and TRBJ1-6; the table calls TRBD1, which could not be checked here. TRBV21-1 is described as a pseudogene. The CDR3 runs to 15 residues.

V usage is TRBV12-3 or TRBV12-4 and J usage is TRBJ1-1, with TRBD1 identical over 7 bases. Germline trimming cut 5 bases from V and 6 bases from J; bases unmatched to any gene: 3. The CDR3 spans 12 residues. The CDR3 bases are TGTGCCAGCAGTGGGACAGTTGCTGAAGCTTTCTTT. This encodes CASSGTVAEAFF.

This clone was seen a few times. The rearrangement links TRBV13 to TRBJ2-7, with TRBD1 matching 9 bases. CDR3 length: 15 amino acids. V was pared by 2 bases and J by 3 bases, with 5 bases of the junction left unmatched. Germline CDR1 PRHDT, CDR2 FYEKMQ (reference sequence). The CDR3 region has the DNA TGTGCCAGCAGCTTATGGGGACAGGGTGGCTACGAGCAGTACTTC. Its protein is CASSLWGQGGYEQYF.

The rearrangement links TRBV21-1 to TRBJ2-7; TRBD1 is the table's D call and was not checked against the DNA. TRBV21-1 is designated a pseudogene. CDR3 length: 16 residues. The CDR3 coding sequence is TGTGCCAGCAGCAAACGTAGGAAAGGGGGCTCCTACGAGCAGTACTTC. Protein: CASSKRRKGGSYEQYF.

CDR3 loop: CASSSDGDRGWNTEAFF. The CDR3 nucleotides are TGTGCCAGCAGTTCCGACGGCGACAGGGGATGGAACACTGAAGCTTTCTTT. The chain carries TRBV28 and TRBJ1-1; 8 bases are a match to TRBD1. Trimming at V came to 4 bases and at J to 1 base, leaving 11 bases not matched to a gene. CDR1 and CDR2 from the germline V gene are MDHEN and SYDVKM. The CDR3 spans 17 residues.

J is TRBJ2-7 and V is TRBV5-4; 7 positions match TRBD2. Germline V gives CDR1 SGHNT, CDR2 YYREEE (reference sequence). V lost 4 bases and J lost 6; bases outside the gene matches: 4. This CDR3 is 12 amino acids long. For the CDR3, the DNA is TGTGCCAGCAGCCGGGGGGAGCGCGAGCAGTACTTC. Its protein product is CASSRGEREQYF.

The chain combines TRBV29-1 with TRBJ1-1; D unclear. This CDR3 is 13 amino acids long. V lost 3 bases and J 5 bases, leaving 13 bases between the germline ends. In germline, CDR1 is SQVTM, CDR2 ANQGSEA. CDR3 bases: TGCAGCGTTGAGGGCGGGGAGGAAACTGAAGCTTTCTTT. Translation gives CSVEGGEETEAFF. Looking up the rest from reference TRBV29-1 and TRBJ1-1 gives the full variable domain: SAVISQKPSRDICQRGTSLTIQCQVDSQVTMMFWYRQQPGQSLTLIATANQGSEATYESGFVIDKFPISRPNLTFSTLTVSNMSPEDSSIYLCSVEGGEETEAFFGQGTRLTVV.